This T cell receptor (beta chain) was profiled in a study of tumor-infiltrating lymphocytes in oesophageal squamous cell carcinoma. Per the germline V gene, CDR1 is SGHTA and CDR2 is FQGTGA. The V end was cut by 5 bases, the J end by 2 bases, with 16 bases between. This CDR3 comprises 16 residues. This clonotype is large by share. TCRdb ran MiXCR on the PCR reads and lists one entry per CDR3 protein. The sample has about 18,000 distinct CDR3 sequences; approximately 39% are singletons. The genes are TRBV7-3 and TRBJ2-1; the D gene is possibly TRBD2 (6 bases). The sequence was obtained from a male donor with esophageal squamous cell carcinoma. The source material was esophageal tumor tissue. The CDR3 bases are TGTGCCAGCAGCCTTTTAGCCGGGAGTGCCTACAATGAGCAGTTCTTC. The encoded protein is CASSLLAGSAYNEQFF.